The next 5 T cell receptor beta chains were all read from a single sample in a study of regulatory T cells in long-lasting Graves disease. For TCR beta, libraries came from iRepertoire HTBI primers and Arm-PCR of CDR3 regions. TCRdb reprocessed the multiplex PCR reads with MiXCR, giving one entry per CDR3 protein. The sample contains approximately 360,000 distinct CDR3 sequences, 20% to 25% of which appear only once. Sample time point: persistent/refractory GD, antithyroid drugs over 5 years with positive TRAb. PBMC-extracted RNA yielded the TCR library. This material consisted of peripheral blood mononuclear cells (PBMCs), taken when the disease was refractory, from a patient treated with antithyroid drugs. The receptors stem from a woman in her 40s with Graves disease.

This clonotype was counted at least ten times. The chain couples TRBV2 to TRBJ2-7; D possibly corresponds to TRBD1 (6 bases). CDR1 is SNHLY and CDR2 is FYNNEI in the germline V gene. This CDR3 region has 16 residues. Trimming left V 6 bases short and J 2 bases short, with 20 bases between. The CDR3 loop is CASSETPRDTTYEQYF. Written as DNA, the CDR3 is TGTGCCAGCAGCGAAACCCCTCGGGACACCACCTACGAGCAGTACTTC.

This clonotype was counted between two and nine times. J is TRBJ2-7 and V is TRBV28; perhaps TRBD2 as D (6 bases). CDR1 and CDR2 from the germline V gene are MDHEN and SYDVKM. The V gene lost 1 base and the J gene lost 4 bases, with 14 bases spanning the gap. The CDR3 has 15 amino acids. The CDR3 bases are TGTGCCAGCAGTTTATTCCGGGGGACGGGGTACGAGCAGTACTTC. It encodes CASSLFRGTGYEQYF.

This clonotype showed up just a few times. The chain links TRBV27 to TRBJ2-7; no definite D call. Trimming took 0 bases from V and 0 from J, leaving 9 bases between them. There are 15 residues in the CDR3. The germline V gene has CDR1 MNHEY and CDR2 SMNVEV (reference sequence). The CDR3 loop reads CASSLSGPFSYEQYF. In DNA, the CDR3 is TGTGCCAGCAGTTTATCAGGCCCGTTCTCCTACGAGCAGTACTTC.

The V gene is TRBV7-2, the J gene TRBJ2-2; 12 nucleotides align to TRBD2. Trimming cost V 5 bases and J 7 bases; bases outside gene matches: 5. CDR1 and CDR2 from the germline V gene are SGHTA and FQGNSA. The CDR3 runs 15 residues. The CDR3 DNA reads TGTGCCAGCAGCCGGACTAGCGGGATTGTCGGGGAGCTGTTTTTT. It yields the protein CASSRTSGIVGELFF.

In its sample, this clonotype was seen a few times. The J gene is TRBJ2-1, the V gene TRBV14; possibly TRBD1 for D (5 bases). The CDR3 spans 14 residues. Germline lookup yields CDR1 SGHDN and CDR2 FVKESK. Trimming removed 0 bases from V and 8 bases from J, with 11 bases in between. The DNA for the CDR3 is TGTGCCAGCAGCCAAGATGGCAGGGCCTATGAGCAGTTCTTC. Translation gives CASSQDGRAYEQFF. The variable domain in full, completed from reference TRBV14 and TRBJ2-1, reads EAGVTQFPSHSVIEKGQTVTLRCDPISGHDNLYWYRRVMGKEIKFLLHFVKESKQDESGMPNNRFLAERTGGTYSTLKVQPAELEDSGVYFCASSQDGRAYEQFFGPGTRLTVL.